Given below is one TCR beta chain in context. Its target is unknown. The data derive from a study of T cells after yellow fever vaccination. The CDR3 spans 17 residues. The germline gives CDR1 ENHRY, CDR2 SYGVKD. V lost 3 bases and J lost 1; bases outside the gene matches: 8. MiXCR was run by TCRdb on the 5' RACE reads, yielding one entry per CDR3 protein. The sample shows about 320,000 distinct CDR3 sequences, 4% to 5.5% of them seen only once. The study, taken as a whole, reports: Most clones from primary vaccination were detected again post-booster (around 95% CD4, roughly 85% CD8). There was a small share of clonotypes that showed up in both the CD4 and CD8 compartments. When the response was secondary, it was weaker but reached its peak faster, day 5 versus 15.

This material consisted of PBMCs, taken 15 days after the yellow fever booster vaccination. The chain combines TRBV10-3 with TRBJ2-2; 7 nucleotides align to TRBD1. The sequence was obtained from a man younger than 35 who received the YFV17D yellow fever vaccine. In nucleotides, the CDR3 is TGTGCCATCAGTGAACCATCGACAGGGTTGAACACCGGGGAGCTGTTTTTT. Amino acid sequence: CAISEPSTGLNTGELFF.